This is a list of T cell receptor beta chains from one sample in a study of T cells in Graves' hyperthyroidism and ophthalmopathy. TCRdb redid the calling of the multiplex PCR reads with MiXCR, one entry per CDR3 protein. This table holds about 59,000 distinct CDR3 sequences, roughly 58% found once. The specimen was blood. The receptors stem from a woman aged 60 to 75 with Graves' ophthalmopathy. The CDR3 runs from the conserved cysteine through the conserved F or W. The D gene is left open where the match is weak. Some rows have no size entry. The others give once, few or many, or a class for an expanded clone.

j_gene,d_gene,v_gene,abundance,CDR3nt,CDR3aa
TRBJ2-7,TRBD2,TRBV7-9,.,TGTGCCAGCAGCCGGGGACTAGCGGGAACGTACGAGCAGTACTTC,CASSRGLAGTYEQYF
TRBJ2-3,TRBD2,TRBV5-6,many,TGTGCCAGCAGCTTGGTGGCGGGGGATCGCACAGATACGCAGTATTTT,CASSLVAGDRTDTQYF
TRBJ2-7,TRBD1,TRBV5-1,.,TGCGCCAGCAGCTTGGGTCGGACAGGGGGCGAGCAGTACTTC,CASSLGRTGGEQYF
TRBJ2-7,TRBD2,TRBV2,many,TGTGCCGGCAGCAATCCCGGGACTAGCGGGGCCCATGGCCCTTACGAGCAGTACTTC,CAGSNPGTSGAHGPYEQYF
TRBJ2-5,.,TRBV12-3/TRBV12-4,.,TGTGCCAGCATGAGACTGGCGAACACCGGGGAGACCCAGTACTTC,CASMRLANTGETQYF
TRBJ2-3,.,TRBV15,.,TGTGCCACCACCCCCCGGGACACCACAGATACGCAGTATTTT,CATTPRDTTDTQYF
TRBJ2-1,TRBD2,TRBV11-2,many,TGTGCCAGCAGCCGGAGACTAGCGGGGGAGTACAATGAGCAGTTCTTC,CASSRRLAGEYNEQFF
TRBJ1-1,.,TRBV2,many,TGTGCCAGCAGTTCAAAATTGAACACTGAAGCTTTCTTT,CASSSKLNTEAFF
TRBJ2-1,.,TRBV4-1,many,TGCGCCAGCAGCCAAGACGTCAGTTACAATGAGCAGTTCTTC,CASSQDVSYNEQFF
TRBJ2-3,TRBD2,TRBV27,many,TGTGCCAGCAGCCGACTAGCGGGAGAAGTTGGAGATACGCAGTATTTT,CASSRLAGEVGDTQYF
TRBJ2-7,.,TRBV14,.,TGTGCCAGCAGCCAAGATGGCAGGGAGCGGTACGAGCAGTACTTC,CASSQDGRERYEQYF
TRBJ2-7,.,TRBV20-1,medium-sized,TGCAGTGCTAGTGCGAGACAGACCCTGAACGAGCAGTACTTC,CSASARQTLNEQYF
TRBJ2-1,.,TRBV29-1,medium-sized,TGCAGCGTTGAGGGTAGCAATGAGCAGTTCTTC,CSVEGSNEQFF
TRBJ2-7,.,TRBV11-1,many,TGTGCCAGCAGCCCTGCTGGGGGATACGTGGGGTCCTACGAGCAGTACTTC,CASSPAGGYVGSYEQYF
TRBJ2-6,.,TRBV5-1,many,TGCGCCAGCGCTGGGGCCAACGTCCTGACTTTC,CASAGANVLTF
TRBJ1-5,.,TRBV12-3/TRBV12-4,.,TGTGCCAGCAGTTTTGAGGTAGATCAGCCCCAGCATTTT,CASSFEVDQPQHF
TRBJ2-1,.,TRBV7-6,.,TGTGCCAGCAGCTTAGGAGATAGGGGTTACAATGAGCAGTTCTTC,CASSLGDRGYNEQFF
TRBJ1-4,.,TRBV20-1,.,TGCAGTGCTAGAGATTCGGTAGGGAACGATGAAAAACTGTTTTTT,CSARDSVGNDEKLFF
TRBJ2-1,.,TRBV9,.,TGTGCCAGCAGCGGGGGGTACGAGCAGTACTACAATGAGCAGTTCTTC,CASSGGYEQYYNEQFF
TRBJ2-7,TRBD2,TRBV20-1,.,TGCAGTGCTGCCCCATTTATTTCTAGGGGACTAGCGGGGCAGTACTTC,CSAAPFISRGLAGQYF
TRBJ1-6,.,TRBV20-1,.,TGCAGCGCTATTGCATCCCGAGGGTCACCCCTCCACTTT,CSAIASRGSPLHF
TRBJ2-5,TRBD1,TRBV20-1,.,TGCAGTGCTAGACCACAGGGACAGGGCCAAGAGACCCAGTACTTC,CSARPQGQGQETQYF
TRBJ2-7,.,TRBV5-1,.,TGCGCCAGCAGCTTGGTGGGACGGGAGTACGAGCAGTACTTC,CASSLVGREYEQYF
TRBJ1-5,.,TRBV2,.,TGTGCCAGCAGTGAGACTAGGGGGTCGGGAGAGACCCAGCATTTT,CASSETRGSGETQHF
TRBJ2-1,.,TRBV5-1,once,TGCGCCAGCAGCTTGGGGGTAGGGGGGGCCTACGAGCAGTTCTTC,CASSLGVGGAYEQFF